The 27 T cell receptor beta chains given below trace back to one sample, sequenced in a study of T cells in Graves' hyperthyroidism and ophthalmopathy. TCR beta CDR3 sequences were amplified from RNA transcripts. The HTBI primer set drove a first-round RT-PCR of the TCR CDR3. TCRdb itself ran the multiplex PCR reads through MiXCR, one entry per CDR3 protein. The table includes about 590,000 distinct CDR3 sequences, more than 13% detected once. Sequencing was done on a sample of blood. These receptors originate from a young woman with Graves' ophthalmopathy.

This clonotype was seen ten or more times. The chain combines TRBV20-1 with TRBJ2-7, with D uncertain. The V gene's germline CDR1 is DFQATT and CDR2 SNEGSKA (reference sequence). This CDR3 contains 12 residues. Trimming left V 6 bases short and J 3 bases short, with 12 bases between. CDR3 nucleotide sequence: TGCAGTGCACGCTCCGCCATCTACGAGCAGTACTTC. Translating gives CSARSAIYEQYF.

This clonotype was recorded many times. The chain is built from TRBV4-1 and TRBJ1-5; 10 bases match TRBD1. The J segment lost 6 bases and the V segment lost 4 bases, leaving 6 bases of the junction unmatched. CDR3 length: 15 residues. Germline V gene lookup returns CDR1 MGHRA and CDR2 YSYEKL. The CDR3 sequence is CASSPGTGEAQPQHF. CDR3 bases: TGCGCCAGCAGCCCAGGGACAGGGGAGGCTCAGCCCCAGCATTTT.

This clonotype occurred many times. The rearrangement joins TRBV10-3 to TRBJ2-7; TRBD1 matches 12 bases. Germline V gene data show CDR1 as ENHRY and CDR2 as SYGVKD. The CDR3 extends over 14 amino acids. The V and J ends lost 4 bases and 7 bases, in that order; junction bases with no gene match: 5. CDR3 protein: CAISAGGQGAEQYF. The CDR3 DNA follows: TGTGCCATCAGTGCCGGGGGACAGGGGGCAGAGCAGTACTTC.

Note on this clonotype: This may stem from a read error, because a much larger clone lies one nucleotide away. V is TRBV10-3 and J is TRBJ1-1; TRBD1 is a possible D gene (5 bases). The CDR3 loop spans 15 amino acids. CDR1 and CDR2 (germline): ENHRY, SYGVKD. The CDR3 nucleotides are TGTGCCATCAGGGGGGGAGAGGGAGAGGGCACTGAAGTTTTCTTT. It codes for CAIRGGEGEGTEVFF.

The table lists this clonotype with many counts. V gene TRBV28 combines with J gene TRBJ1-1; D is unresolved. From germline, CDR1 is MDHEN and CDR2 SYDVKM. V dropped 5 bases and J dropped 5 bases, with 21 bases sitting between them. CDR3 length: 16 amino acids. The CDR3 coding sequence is TGTGCCAGCAGTCAACTCCTGAGAAGGGAACGGACTGAAGCTTTCTTT. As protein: CASSQLLRRERTEAFF.

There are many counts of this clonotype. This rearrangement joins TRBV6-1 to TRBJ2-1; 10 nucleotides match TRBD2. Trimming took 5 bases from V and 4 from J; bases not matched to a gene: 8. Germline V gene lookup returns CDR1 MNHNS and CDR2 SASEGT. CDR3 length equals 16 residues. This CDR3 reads CASSYLAGAAYNEQFF. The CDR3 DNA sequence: TGTGCCAGCAGTTACCTAGCGGGAGCTGCTTACAATGAGCAGTTCTTC.

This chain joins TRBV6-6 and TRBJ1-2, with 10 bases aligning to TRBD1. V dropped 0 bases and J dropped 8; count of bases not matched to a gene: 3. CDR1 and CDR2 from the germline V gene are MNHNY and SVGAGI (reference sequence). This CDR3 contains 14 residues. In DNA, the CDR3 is TGTGCCAGCAGTTACTCTCGGACAGGGGGAGGCTACACCTTC. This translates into CASSYSRTGGGYTF.

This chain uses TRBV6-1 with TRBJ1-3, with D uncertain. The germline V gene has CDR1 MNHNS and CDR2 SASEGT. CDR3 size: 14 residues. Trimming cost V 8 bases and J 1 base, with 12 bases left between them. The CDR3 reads CASESAGSGNTIYF. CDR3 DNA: TGTGCCAGCGAATCGGCTGGATCTGGAAACACCATATATTTT.

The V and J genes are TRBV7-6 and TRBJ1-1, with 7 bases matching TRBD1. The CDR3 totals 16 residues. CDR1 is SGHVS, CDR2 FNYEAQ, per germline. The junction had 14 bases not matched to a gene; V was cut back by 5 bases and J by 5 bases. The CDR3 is CASSPGGARGRTEAFF. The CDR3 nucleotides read TGTGCCAGCAGCCCAGGGGGAGCCAGGGGGAGGACTGAAGCTTTCTTT. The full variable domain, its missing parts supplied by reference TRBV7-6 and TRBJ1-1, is GAGVSQSPRYKVTKRGQDVALRCDPISGHVSLYWYRQALGQGPEFLTYFNYEAQQDKSGLPNDRFSAERPEGSISTLTIQRTEQRDSAMYRCASSPGGARGRTEAFFGQGTRLTVV.

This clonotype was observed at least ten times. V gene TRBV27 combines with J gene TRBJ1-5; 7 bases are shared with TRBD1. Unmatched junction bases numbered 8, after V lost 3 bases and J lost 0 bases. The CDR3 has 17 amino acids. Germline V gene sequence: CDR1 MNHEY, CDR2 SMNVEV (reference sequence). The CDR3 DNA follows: TGTGCCAGCAGTTTGATTGGGCAGGGGGTTAGCAATCAGCCCCAGCATTTT. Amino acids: CASSLIGQGVSNQPQHF.

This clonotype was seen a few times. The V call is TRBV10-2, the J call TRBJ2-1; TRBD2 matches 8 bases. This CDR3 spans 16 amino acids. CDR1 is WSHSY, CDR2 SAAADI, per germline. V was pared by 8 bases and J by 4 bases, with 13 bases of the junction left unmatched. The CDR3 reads CASGDPSGSSYNEQFF. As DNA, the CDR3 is TGCGCCAGCGGGGATCCAAGCGGGAGTTCTTACAATGAGCAGTTCTTC.

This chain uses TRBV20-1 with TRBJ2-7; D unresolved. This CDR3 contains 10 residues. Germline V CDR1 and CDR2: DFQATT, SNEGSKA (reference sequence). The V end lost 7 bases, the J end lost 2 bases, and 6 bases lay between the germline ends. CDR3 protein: CSVNAYEQYF. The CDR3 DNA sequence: TGCAGTGTTAACGCCTACGAGCAGTACTTC.

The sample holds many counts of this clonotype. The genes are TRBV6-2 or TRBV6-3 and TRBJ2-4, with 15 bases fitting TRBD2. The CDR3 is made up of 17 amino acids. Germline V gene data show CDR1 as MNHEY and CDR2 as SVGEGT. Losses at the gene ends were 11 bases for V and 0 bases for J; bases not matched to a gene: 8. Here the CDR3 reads CASHGTSGRLAKNIQYF. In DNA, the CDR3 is TGTGCCTCCCACGGGACTAGCGGGAGGTTAGCCAAAAACATTCAGTACTTC.

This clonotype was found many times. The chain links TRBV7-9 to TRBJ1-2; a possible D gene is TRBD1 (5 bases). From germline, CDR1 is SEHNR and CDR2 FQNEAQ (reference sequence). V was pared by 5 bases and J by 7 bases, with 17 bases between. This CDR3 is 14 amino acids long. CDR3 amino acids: CASSPAGLGLGYTF. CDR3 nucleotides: TGTGCCAGCAGCCCCGCGGGGCTGGGGCTTGGCTACACCTTC.

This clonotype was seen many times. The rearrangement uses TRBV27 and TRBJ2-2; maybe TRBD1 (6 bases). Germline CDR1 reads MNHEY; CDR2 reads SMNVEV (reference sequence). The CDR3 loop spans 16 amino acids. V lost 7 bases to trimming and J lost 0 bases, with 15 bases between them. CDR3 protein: CASTLRGISNTGELFF. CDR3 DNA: TGTGCCAGCACTCTAAGGGGGATTTCGAACACCGGGGAGCTGTTTTTT.

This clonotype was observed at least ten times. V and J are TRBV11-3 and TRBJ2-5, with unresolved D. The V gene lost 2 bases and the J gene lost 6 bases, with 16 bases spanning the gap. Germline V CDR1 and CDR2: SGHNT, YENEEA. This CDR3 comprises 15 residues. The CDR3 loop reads CASSLWLREGKTQYF. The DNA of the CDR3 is TGTGCCAGCAGCTTATGGTTGCGCGAAGGAAAGACCCAGTACTTC. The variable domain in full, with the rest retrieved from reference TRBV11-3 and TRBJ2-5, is EAGVVQSPRYKIIEKKQPVAFWCNPISGHNTLYWYLQNLGQGPELLIRYENEEAVDDSQLPKDRFSAERLKGVDSTLKIQPAELGDSAVYLCASSLWLREGKTQYFGPGTRLLVL.

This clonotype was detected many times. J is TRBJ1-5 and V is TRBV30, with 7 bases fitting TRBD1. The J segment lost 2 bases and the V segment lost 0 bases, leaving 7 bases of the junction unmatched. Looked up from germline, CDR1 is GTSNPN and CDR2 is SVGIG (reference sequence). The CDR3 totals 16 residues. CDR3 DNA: TGTGCCTGGAGTGTAGGAGGGGGCGCCGGCAATCAGCCCCAGCATTTT. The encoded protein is CAWSVGGGAGNQPQHF. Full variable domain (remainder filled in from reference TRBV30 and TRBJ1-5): SQTIHQWPATLVQPVGSPLSLECTVEGTSNPNLYWYRQAAGRGLQLLFYSVGIGQISSEVPQNLSASRPQDRQFILSSKKLLLSDSGFYLCAWSVGGGAGNQPQHFGDGTRLSIL.

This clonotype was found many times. CDR3 DNA sequence: TGTGCCACCAGTGATTTTGCAGGAGTAGCGGGAGCGGACGGGGAGCTGTTTTTT. Residues: CATSDFAGVAGADGELFF. This chain joins TRBV24-1 and TRBJ2-2; 9 bases line up with TRBD2. The CDR3 is 18 residues long. CDR1 and CDR2 (germline): KGHDR, SFDVKD. The junction had 12 bases not matched to a gene; V was cut back by 1 base and J by 7 bases.

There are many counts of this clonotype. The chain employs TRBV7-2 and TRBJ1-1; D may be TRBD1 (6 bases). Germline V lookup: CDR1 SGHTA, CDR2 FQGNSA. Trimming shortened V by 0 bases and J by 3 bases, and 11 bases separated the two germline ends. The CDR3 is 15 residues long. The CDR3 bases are TGTGCCAGCAGCTTAGCGCTTGGGGGGCACACTGAAGCTTTCTTT. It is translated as CASSLALGGHTEAFF.

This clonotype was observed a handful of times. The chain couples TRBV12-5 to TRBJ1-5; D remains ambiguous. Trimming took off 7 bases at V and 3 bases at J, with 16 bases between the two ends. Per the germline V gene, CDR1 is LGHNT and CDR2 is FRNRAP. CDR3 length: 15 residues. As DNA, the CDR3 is TGTGCTAGTGCCCCCGGGAACAGTTACAATCAGCCCCAGCATTTT. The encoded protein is CASAPGNSYNQPQHF.

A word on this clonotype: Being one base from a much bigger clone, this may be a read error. For the CDR3, the DNA is TGTGCCAGCAGCGTAGGAGGGGGTCGGTATGGCTACACCTTC. Its translation: CASSVGGGRYGYTF. The V gene is TRBV9, the J gene TRBJ1-2, with D tentatively TRBD1 (6 bases). The CDR3 extends over 14 amino acids. Per germline, CDR1 SGDLS and CDR2 YYNGEE. V was shortened by 0 bases and J by 5 bases, with 11 bases between the two germline ends.

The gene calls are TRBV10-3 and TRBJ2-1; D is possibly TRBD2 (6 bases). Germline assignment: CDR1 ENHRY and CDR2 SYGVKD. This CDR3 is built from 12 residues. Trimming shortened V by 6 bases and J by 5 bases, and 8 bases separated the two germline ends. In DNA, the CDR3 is TGTGCCATCAGGGGGACTGACAATGAGCAGTTCTTC. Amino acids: CAIRGTDNEQFF.

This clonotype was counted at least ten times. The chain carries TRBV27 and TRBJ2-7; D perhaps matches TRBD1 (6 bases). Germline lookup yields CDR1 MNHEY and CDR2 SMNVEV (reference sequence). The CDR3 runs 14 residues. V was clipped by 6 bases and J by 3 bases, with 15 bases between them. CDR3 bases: TGTGCCAGCAGCGGCAGGGGAATTAGCTACGAGCAGTACTTC. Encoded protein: CASSGRGISYEQYF.

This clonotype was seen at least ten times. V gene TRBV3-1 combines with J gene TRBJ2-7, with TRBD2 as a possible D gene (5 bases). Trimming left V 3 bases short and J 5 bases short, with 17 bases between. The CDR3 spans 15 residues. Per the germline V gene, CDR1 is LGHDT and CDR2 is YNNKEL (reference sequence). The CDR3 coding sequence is TGTGCCAGCAGCCAGGGAGACTCATTTGTAGACGAGCAGTACTTC. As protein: CASSQGDSFVDEQYF.

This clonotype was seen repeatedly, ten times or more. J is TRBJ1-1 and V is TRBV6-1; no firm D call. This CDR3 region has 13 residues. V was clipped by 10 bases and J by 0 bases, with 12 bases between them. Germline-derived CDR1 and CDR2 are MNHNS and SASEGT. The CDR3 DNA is TGTGCCACCCAAGGCGTGGTGAACACTGAAGCTTTCTTT. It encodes CATQGVVNTEAFF.

The CDR3 is CASSEARGYDNEQFF. The CDR3 nucleotides read TGTGCCAGCAGTGAGGCCAGGGGGTATGACAATGAGCAGTTCTTC. V is TRBV25-1 and J is TRBJ2-1; 7 nucleotides agree with TRBD1. The CDR3 is made up of 15 amino acids. With V trimmed by 3 bases and J by 5 bases, 7 bases remained unmatched. The V gene's germline CDR1 is MGHDK and CDR2 SYGVNS.

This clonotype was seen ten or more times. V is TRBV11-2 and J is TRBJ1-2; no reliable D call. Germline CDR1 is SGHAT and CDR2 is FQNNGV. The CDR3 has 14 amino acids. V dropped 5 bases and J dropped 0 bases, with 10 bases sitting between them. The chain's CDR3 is CASSKQLANYGYTF. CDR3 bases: TGTGCCAGCAGCAAGCAGTTGGCTAACTATGGCTACACCTTC. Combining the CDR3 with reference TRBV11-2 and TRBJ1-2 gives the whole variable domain EAGVAQSPRYKIIEKRQSVAFWCNPISGHATLYWYQQILGQGPKLLIQFQNNGVVDDSQLPKDRFSAERLKGVDSTLKIQPAKLEDSAVYLCASSKQLANYGYTFGSGTRLTVV.